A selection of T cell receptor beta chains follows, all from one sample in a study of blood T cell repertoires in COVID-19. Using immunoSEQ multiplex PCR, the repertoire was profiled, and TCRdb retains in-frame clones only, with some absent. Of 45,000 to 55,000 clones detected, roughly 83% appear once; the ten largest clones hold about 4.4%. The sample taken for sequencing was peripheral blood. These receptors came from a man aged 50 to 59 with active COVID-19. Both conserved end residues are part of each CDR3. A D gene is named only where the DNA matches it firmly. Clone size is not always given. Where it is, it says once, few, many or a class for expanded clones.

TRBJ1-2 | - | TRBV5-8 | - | TGTGCCAGCAGCTCCCGGAACTATGGCTACACCTTC | CASSSRNYGYTF
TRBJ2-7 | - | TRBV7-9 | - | TGTGCCAGCAGCTCCTCCGGGACATATAGCTCCTACGAGCAGTACTTC | CASSSSGTYSSYEQYF
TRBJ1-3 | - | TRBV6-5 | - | TGTGCCAGCCGACAGAGCTCTGGAAACACCATATATTTT | CASRQSSGNTIYF
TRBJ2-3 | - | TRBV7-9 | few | TGTGCCAGCAGCTTAGCTGGCAGGGGCGGAACAGATACGCAGTATTTT | CASSLAGRGGTDTQYF
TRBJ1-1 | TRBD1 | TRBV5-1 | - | TGCGCCAGCAGCACGCGACAGGGATTGATTAACACTGAAGCTTTCTTT | CASSTRQGLINTEAFF
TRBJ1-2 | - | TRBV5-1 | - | TGCGCCAGCAGCTTGAGGCCTGACACTAACTATGGCTACACCTTC | CASSLRPDTNYGYTF
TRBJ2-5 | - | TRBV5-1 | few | TGCGCCAGCAGCCAACAAGAGACCCAGTACTTC | CASSQQETQYF
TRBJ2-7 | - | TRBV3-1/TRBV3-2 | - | TGTGCCAGCAGCCAAGCCTTCTCCTACGAGCAGTACTTC | CASSQAFSYEQYF
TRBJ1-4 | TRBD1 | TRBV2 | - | TGTGCCAGCATCCCACAGGGGGACGAAAAACTGTTTTTT | CASIPQGDEKLFF
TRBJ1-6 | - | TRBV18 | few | TGTGCCAGCTCACCAGGGGGCAATTCACCCCTCCACTTT | CASSPGGNSPLHF
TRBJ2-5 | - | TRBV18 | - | TGTGCCAGCTCAGTACAAGAGACCCAGTACTTC | CASSVQETQYF
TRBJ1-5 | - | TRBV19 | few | TGTGCCAGTAGTATAAACAGGCAGTACAATCAGCCCCAGCATTTT | CASSINRQYNQPQHF
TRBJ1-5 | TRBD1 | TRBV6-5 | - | TGTGCCAGCAGCTTAGGGCAGGGGGTTGGACAGCCCCAGCATTTT | CASSLGQGVGQPQHF
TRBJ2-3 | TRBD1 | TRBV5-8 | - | TGTGCCAGCAGCTTGGGGGTGACAGGGGGGCCAGATACGCAGTATTTT | CASSLGVTGGPDTQYF
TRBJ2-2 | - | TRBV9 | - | TGTGCCAGCAGCGTAACTAGCACGAACACCGGGGAGCTGTTTTTT | CASSVTSTNTGELFF
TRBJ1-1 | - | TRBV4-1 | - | TGCGCCAGCAGCCAAGTGATGGGGCGCGACACTGAAGCTTTCTTT | CASSQVMGRDTEAFF
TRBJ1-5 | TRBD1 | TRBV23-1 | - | TGCGCCAGCAGATCAGGGGGCCGGGGTCAGCCCCAGCATTTT | CASRSGGRGQPQHF
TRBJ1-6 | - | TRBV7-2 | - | TGTGCCAGCAGCTTAGGGGCAGGGCCCTCCTATAATTCACCCCTCCACTTT | CASSLGAGPSYNSPLHF
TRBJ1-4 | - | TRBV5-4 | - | TGTGCCAGCAGCTCGGATTTGAGAGGTGTTAATGAAAAACTGTTTTTT | CASSSDLRGVNEKLFF
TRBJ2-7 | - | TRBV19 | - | TGTGCCAGTAGTTGGGGAGGAGACCTCTACGAGCAGTACTTC | CASSWGGDLYEQYF
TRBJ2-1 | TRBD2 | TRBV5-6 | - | TGTGCCAGCAGCGCCGGGACTAGCGGGGGGGATTACGGTGAGCAGTTCTTC | CASSAGTSGGDYGEQFF
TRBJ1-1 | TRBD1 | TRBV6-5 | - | TGTGCCAGCAGTCCCCGACAGGGGGCCGACACTGAAGCTTTCTTT | CASSPRQGADTEAFF
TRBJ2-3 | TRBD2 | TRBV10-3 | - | TGTGCCATCAGGCCTTCCAGCGGGGTAACAGATACGCAGTATTTT | CAIRPSSGVTDTQYF
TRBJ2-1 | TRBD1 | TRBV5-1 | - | TGCGCCAGTCAGGTGACAGGGCAAGAGATCGCCTACAATGAGCAGTTCTTC | CASQVTGQEIAYNEQFF
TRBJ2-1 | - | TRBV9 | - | TGTGCCAGTAGTCGGGGGTACGAGGGGTGGAAAAATGAGCAGTTCTTC | CASSRGYEGWKNEQFF
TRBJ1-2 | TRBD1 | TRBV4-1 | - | TGCGCCAGCAGCCAAGTTGGCCAGGGGGCGTATGATGGCTACACCTTC | CASSQVGQGAYDGYTF
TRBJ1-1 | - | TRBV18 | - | TGTGCCAGCTCACCTCGGACAGTAAAGAACACTGAAGCTTTCTTT | CASSPRTVKNTEAFF
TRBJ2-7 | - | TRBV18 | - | TGTGCCAGCTCACCCCTCGGGGCCTACGAGCAGTACTTC | CASSPLGAYEQYF
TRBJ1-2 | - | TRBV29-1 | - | TGCAGCGTGGGGTTGGGGGGAGGTAACTATGGCTACACCTTC | CSVGLGGGNYGYTF
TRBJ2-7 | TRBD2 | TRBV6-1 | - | TGTGCCAGCAGTGCTCTAGCGGGGGGTTCCTACGAGCAGTACTTC | CASSALAGGSYEQYF
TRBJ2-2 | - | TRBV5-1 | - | TGCGCCAGCAGCATCCCTAGCGCCGGGGAGCTGTTTTTT | CASSIPSAGELFF
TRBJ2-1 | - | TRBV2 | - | TGTGCCAGCAGTGAAGCCCCCTGGCAGGGGGGCTATGAGCAGTTCTTC | CASSEAPWQGGYEQFF
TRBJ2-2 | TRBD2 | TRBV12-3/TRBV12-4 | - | TGTGTTATGGCGGGGGACACCGGGGAGCTGTTTTTT | CVMAGDTGELFF
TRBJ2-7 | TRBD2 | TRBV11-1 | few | TGTGCCAGCGCCGCTAGCGGCTCCTACGAGCAGTACTTC | CASAASGSYEQYF
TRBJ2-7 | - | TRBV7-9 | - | TGTGCCAGCAGCTATGAGTCCGACGAGCAGTACTTC | CASSYESDEQYF
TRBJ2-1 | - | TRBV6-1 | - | TGTGCCAGCAGTGAAGCGAAAGCTAGCAGGCTCGGTGAGCAGTTCTTC | CASSEAKASRLGEQFF
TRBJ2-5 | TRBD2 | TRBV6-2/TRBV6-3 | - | TGTGCCAGCAGCCCCTGGGCTAGCGGGACACAAGAGACCCAGTACTTC | CASSPWASGTQETQYF
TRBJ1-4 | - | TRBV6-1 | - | TGTGCCAGCAGTGAAGGGACAAGCAATGAAAAACTGTTTTTT | CASSEGTSNEKLFF
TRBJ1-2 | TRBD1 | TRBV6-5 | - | TGTGCCAGCAGCCAGACAGGGATCCATGGCTACACCTTC | CASSQTGIHGYTF
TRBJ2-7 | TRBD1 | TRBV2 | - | TGTGCCAGCAGTGAAGCGCTCAAGCCCTTCTTGGACAGGGGCTCCTACGAGCAGTACTTC | CASSEALKPFLDRGSYEQYF
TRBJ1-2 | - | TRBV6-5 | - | TGTGCCAGCAGTTACTTGGGGGGATCTGTTGGCTACACCTTC | CASSYLGGSVGYTF
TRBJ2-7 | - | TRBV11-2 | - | TGTGCCAGCAGCTATACGACAGGGAGGATTAACGAGCAGTACTTC | CASSYTTGRINEQYF
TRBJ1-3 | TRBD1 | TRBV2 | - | TGTGCCAGCAGTACGCCGGGACAGGGTCTTAGGACCATATATTTT | CASSTPGQGLRTIYF
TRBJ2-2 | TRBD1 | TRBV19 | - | TGTGCCAGTAGTCCGTGGACAGGGGCGAACACCGGGGAGCTGTTTTTT | CASSPWTGANTGELFF
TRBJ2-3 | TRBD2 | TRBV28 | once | TGTGCCAGCACCGTCGGGGGGATCAGCACAGATACGCAGTATTTT | CASTVGGISTDTQYF
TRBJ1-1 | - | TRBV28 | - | TGTGCCAGCAGTTTCGATACAGGGAAGAACACTGAAGCTTTCTTT | CASSFDTGKNTEAFF
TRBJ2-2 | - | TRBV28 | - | TGTGCCCACAGGTCCGGCACCGGGGAGCTGTTTTTT | CAHRSGTGELFF
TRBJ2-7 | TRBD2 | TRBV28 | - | TGTGCCAGCAGAGTAACTAGCGGGAGGTCAGAGCAGTACTTC | CASRVTSGRSEQYF
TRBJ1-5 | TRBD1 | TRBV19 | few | TGTGCCAGTAGTGACGCCGGACAGGGTTTCCAGCCCCAGCATTTT | CASSDAGQGFQPQHF
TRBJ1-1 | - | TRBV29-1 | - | TGCAGCGTTGAAGACCCCGGGACAACGGCGAACACTGAAGCTTTCTTT | CSVEDPGTTANTEAFF
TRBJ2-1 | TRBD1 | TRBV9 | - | TGTGCCAGCAGCGCTAGACGGACAGGGAACTACAATGAGCAGTTCTTC | CASSARRTGNYNEQFF
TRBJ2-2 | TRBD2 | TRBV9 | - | TGTGCCAGCAGCCCAGAAGCGGGGACGGCGAACACCGGGGAGCTGTTTTTT | CASSPEAGTANTGELFF